The 17 T cell receptor beta chains below come from one sample, sequenced in a study of T cell clones after liver transplantation. TCRdb keeps only in-frame clones here, not all; method: immunoSEQ multiplex PCR. The data show 8,400 or so clones, about 80% seen once. Sample: CD8+ T cells from blood, taken before liver transplant. Source of these receptors: a human donor who received a liver transplant.

This rearrangement joins TRBV18 to TRBJ2-7, with 8 bases lining up with TRBD1. Trimming at V came to 3 bases and at J to 3 bases, leaving 1 base not matched to a gene. The CDR3 consists of 13 residues. Germline CDR1 KGHSH, CDR2 LQKENI. CDR3 sequence (DNA): TGTGCCAGCTCACCTACAGGGGGCTACGAGCAGTACTTC. It yields the protein CASSPTGGYEQYF.

This clone has just a few counts. The J gene is TRBJ1-2, the V gene TRBV20-1; D call uncertain. The germline CDR1 and CDR2 sequences are DFQATT and SNEGSKA (reference sequence). This CDR3 comprises 9 residues. This CDR3 reads CRGSYGYTF. The CDR3 DNA reads as TGCAGGGGCTCCTATGGCTACACCTTC.

The rearrangement uses TRBV6-4 and TRBJ2-3; 12 positions agree with TRBD2. V was pared by 4 bases and J by 4 bases, with 0 bases of the junction left unmatched. Germline V gene lookup returns CDR1 MRHNA and CDR2 SNTAGT. The CDR3 is 14 residues long. CDR3 protein: CASSASGGADTQYF. The CDR3 nucleotides read TGTGCCAGCAGTGCTAGCGGGGGGGCAGATACGCAGTATTTT.

The V gene is TRBV30, the J gene TRBJ1-1, with a weak D call TRBD1 (5 bases). V was shortened by 0 bases and J by 5 bases, with 13 bases between the two germline ends. Germline V gives CDR1 GTSNPN, CDR2 SVGIG (reference sequence). This CDR3 is 14 amino acids long. CDR3 nucleotide sequence: TGTGCCTGGAGTGTTATAACAGGCGGTACTGAAGCTTTCTTT. Its protein is CAWSVITGGTEAFF.

The V gene is TRBV20-1, the J gene TRBJ1-1, with D unresolved. This CDR3 is built from 11 residues. V was shortened by 0 bases and J by 8 bases, with 7 bases between the two germline ends. CDR1 is DFQATT, CDR2 SNEGSKA, per germline (reference sequence). CDR3 loop: CSARDQIEAFF. The CDR3 bases are TGCAGTGCTAGAGACCAGATAGAAGCTTTCTTT.

The chain's CDR3 is CASSHRDLEHEQYF. DNA for the CDR3: TGTGCCAGCAGCCACCGGGACTTGGAGCACGAGCAGTACTTC. The chain uses TRBV27 and TRBJ2-7; possible D gene TRBD2, 6 bases. The CDR3 loop spans 14 amino acids. CDR1 and CDR2 (germline): MNHEY, SMNVEV (reference sequence). The V end was cut by 6 bases, the J end by 5 bases, with 17 bases between.

The chain carries TRBV7-3 and TRBJ2-3, with 13 bases that match TRBD2. Trimming took 0 bases from V and 4 from J; bases not matched to a gene: 4. Germline CDR1 SGHTA, CDR2 FQGTGA. This CDR3 has 17 amino acids. The CDR3, as DNA: TGTGCCAGCAGCTTAACTGGGACTAGCGGGGAGGCAGATACGCAGTATTTT. As protein: CASSLTGTSGEADTQYF.

The chain is built from TRBV25-1 and TRBJ1-1; D unresolved. Trimming removed 3 bases at V and 5 bases at J, with 10 bases between. CDR1 is MGHDK and CDR2 is SYGVNS in the germline V gene. This CDR3 spans 13 amino acids. The CDR3 loop is CASSERRETEAFF. CDR3 coding DNA: TGTGCCAGCAGTGAGCGGCGGGAGACTGAAGCTTTCTTT.

In DNA, the CDR3 is TGTGCCAGCAATGCAGGGGTTGGCTACACCTTC. Translated, it gives CASNAGVGYTF. The chain uses TRBV6-6 and TRBJ1-2, with TRBD1 as a possible D gene (6 bases). The germline V gene encodes CDR1 MNHNY and CDR2 SVGAGI (reference sequence). There are 11 residues in the CDR3. Trimming stripped 7 bases from V and 7 bases from J, with 10 bases between.

The chain links TRBV28 to TRBJ2-1; 12 positions agree with TRBD2. The CDR3 runs to 16 residues. J gave up 3 bases and V 5 bases, and 5 bases lay outside the gene matches. Germline CDR1 MDHEN, CDR2 SYDVKM. The CDR3 DNA is TGTGCCAGCAGTAGTGTGACTAGCGGGGGCTACAATGAGCAGTTCTTC. Translating it yields CASSSVTSGGYNEQFF.

The chain has TRBV28 and TRBJ2-1, with D possibly being TRBD1 (7 bases). There are 16 residues in the CDR3. Trimming removed 2 bases at V and 8 bases at J, with 19 bases between. The germline gives CDR1 MDHEN, CDR2 SYDVKM. CDR3 bases: TGTGCCAGCAGTTTAACTCCGGCCAGGGGGGCACATGAGCAGTTCTTC. Translation gives CASSLTPARGAHEQFF.

V and J are TRBV6-5 and TRBJ2-7; 8 bases line up with TRBD1. CDR1 and CDR2 from the germline V gene are MNHEY and SVGAGI. The CDR3 spans 15 residues. V was clipped by 4 bases and J by 5 bases; unmatched bases: 10. Written as DNA, the CDR3 is TGTGCCAGCAGTTTCGACGGACAGGGAGTAGACGAGCAGTACTTC. This codes for CASSFDGQGVDEQYF.

This clone was seen once. The V gene is TRBV30, the J gene TRBJ2-3; 7 bases agree with TRBD1. CDR3 length: 15 amino acids. V lost 0 bases to trimming and J lost 4 bases; unmatched junction nucleotides: 7. Per germline, CDR1 GTSNPN and CDR2 SVGIG (reference sequence). CDR3 in amino acids: CAWSVAGGMADTQYF. The CDR3 bases are TGTGCCTGGAGTGTAGCAGGGGGAATGGCAGATACGCAGTATTTT. The entire variable domain, with the rest obtained from reference TRBV30 and TRBJ2-3, is as follows: SQTIHQWPATLVQPVGSPLSLECTVEGTSNPNLYWYRQAAGRGLQLLFYSVGIGQISSEVPQNLSASRPQDRQFILSSKKLLLSDSGFYLCAWSVAGGMADTQYFGPGTRLTVL.

This clone was detected only once. This rearrangement joins TRBV7-6 to TRBJ2-1; possible D gene TRBD2, 7 bases. The CDR3 totals 14 residues. Germline V gene sequence: CDR1 SGHVS, CDR2 FNYEAQ. V lost 3 bases, J lost 8 bases, and 14 bases lay in between. CDR3 region: CASSLWGGGDEQFF. The CDR3 nucleotides are TGTGCCAGCAGCTTGTGGGGGGGCGGAGATGAGCAGTTCTTC. The complete variable domain, with remaining parts taken from reference TRBV7-6 and TRBJ2-1, reads GAGVSQSPRYKVTKRGQDVALRCDPISGHVSLYWYRQALGQGPEFLTYFNYEAQQDKSGLPNDRFSAERPEGSISTLTIQRTEQRDSAMYRCASSLWGGGDEQFFGPGTRLTVL.

V is TRBV7-6 and J is TRBJ2-5; TRBD2 agrees at 13 bases. The length of the CDR3 is 16 residues. Per the germline V gene, CDR1 is SGHVS and CDR2 is FNYEAQ. Unmatched junction bases numbered 2, after V lost 1 base and J lost 3 bases. CDR3 sequence (DNA): TGTGCCAGCAGCTTAGTCGGGACTAGCGGGGAAGAGACCCAGTACTTC. Its protein is CASSLVGTSGEETQYF.

This clone was detected a few times. In nucleotides, the CDR3 is TGCGCCAGCAGTGGAAGGGAGGGGGTCGAAAACATTCAGTACTTC. Amino acids: CASSGREGVENIQYF. The chain joins TRBV10-2 to TRBJ2-4, with D maybe TRBD2 (7 bases). The V end was cut by 4 bases, the J end by 5 bases, with 15 bases between. The CDR3 covers 15 residues. The germline CDR1 and CDR2 sequences are WSHSY and SAAADI.

V and J are TRBV7-8 and TRBJ2-7, with TRBD1 matching over 8 bases. V lost 0 bases and J lost 2; bases outside the gene matches: 3. There are 15 residues in the CDR3. Germline V lookup: CDR1 SGHVS, CDR2 FQNEAQ. The CDR3 reads CASSLAMGQAYEQYF. In DNA form, the CDR3 reads TGTGCCAGCAGCTTAGCGATGGGACAGGCCTACGAGCAGTACTTC.